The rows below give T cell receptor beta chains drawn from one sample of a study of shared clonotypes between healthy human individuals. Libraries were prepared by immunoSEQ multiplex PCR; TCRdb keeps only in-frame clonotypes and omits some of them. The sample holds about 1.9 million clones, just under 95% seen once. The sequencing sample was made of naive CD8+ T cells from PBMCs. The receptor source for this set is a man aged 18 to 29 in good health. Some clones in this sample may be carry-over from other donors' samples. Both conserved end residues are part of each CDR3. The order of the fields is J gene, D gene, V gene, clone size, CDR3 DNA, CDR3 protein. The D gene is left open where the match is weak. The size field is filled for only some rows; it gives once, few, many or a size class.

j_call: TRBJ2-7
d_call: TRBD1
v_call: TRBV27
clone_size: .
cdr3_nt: TGTGCCAGCAGCTCCAACAGGGGGTACGAGCAGTACTTC
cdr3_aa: CASSSNRGYEQYF

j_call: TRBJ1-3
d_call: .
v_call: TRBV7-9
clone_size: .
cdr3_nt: TGTGCCAGCAGCTTAGTCGGTATAGGAAACACCATATATTTT
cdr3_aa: CASSLVGIGNTIYF

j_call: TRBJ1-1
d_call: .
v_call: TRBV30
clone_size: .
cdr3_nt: TGTGCCTGGATTGACCCTCAAAAGAACACTGAAGCTTTCTTT
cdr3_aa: CAWIDPQKNTEAFF

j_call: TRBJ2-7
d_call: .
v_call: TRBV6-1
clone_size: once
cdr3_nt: TGTGCCAGCAGTGAAGTGGCGGTTCCCTTCTCCTACGAGCAGTACTTC
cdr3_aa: CASSEVAVPFSYEQYF

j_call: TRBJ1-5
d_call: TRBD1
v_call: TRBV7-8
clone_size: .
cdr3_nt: TGTGCCAGCAGCTCCGACAGGGTCTTGGGCAATCAGCCCCAGCATTTT
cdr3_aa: CASSSDRVLGNQPQHF

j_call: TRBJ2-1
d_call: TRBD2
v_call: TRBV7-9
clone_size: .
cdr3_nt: TGTGCCAGCAGCTTAGGCCCAGCGGGATACAATGAGCAGTTCTTC
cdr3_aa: CASSLGPAGYNEQFF

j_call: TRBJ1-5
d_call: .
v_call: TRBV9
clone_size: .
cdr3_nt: TGTGCCAGCAGCGTCGCAGGGGCCGGTCAGCCCCAGCATTTT
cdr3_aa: CASSVAGAGQPQHF

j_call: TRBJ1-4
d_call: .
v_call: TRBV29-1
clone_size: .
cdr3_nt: TGCAGCGTTGCTGACAGTGGGGAAAAACTGTTTTTT
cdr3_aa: CSVADSGEKLFF

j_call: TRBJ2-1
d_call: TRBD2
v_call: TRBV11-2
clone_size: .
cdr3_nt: TGTGCCAGCAGCCCCCCCGGGGGAGCGGGAGTATTACACAATGAGCAGTTCTTC
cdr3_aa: CASSPPGGAGVLHNEQFF

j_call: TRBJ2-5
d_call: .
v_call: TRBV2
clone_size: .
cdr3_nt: TGTGCCAGCAGTGAACTGGGCGAGGGGTGGGAGACCCAGTACTTC
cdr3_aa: CASSELGEGWETQYF

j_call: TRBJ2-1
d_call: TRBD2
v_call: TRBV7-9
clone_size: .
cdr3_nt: TGTGCCAGCAGTAGCGGGATAAATGAGCAGTTCTTC
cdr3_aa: CASSSGINEQFF

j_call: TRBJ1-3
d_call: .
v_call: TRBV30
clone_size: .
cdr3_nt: TGTGCCTGGAGCTGGATCTCTGGAAACACCATATATTTT
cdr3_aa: CAWSWISGNTIYF

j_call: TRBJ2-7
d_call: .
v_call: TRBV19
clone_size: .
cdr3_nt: TGTGCCAGTAGTATGTTCCAGGGGAACGAGCAGTACTTC
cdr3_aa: CASSMFQGNEQYF

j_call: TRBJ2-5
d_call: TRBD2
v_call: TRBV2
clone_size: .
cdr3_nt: TGTGCCAGCAGTGAATCAGCGGGGCGGGGCCAAGAGACCCAGTACTTC
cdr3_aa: CASSESAGRGQETQYF

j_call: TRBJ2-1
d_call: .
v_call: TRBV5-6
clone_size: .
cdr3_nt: TGTGCCAGCAGCTTGGCGCTCTACAATGAGCAGTTCTTC
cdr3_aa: CASSLALYNEQFF

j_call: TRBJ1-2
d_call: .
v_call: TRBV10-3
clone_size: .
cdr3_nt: TGTGCCATCAGTGACTCCGGGACAAGTTTCTATGGCTACACCTTC
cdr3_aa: CAISDSGTSFYGYTF

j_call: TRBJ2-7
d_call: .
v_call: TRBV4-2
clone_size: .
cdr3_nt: TGTGCCAGCAGCCAAGATCATGGGGCTCGGGTAGAGCAGTACTTC
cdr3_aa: CASSQDHGARVEQYF

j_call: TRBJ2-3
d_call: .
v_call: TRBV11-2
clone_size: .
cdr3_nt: TGTGCCAGCAGCTGGTCCCCGGGCACAGATACGCAGTATTTT
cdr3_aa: CASSWSPGTDTQYF

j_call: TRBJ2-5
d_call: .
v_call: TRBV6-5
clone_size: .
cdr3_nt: TGTGCCAGCAGTTACTCTACTGGGGTAGAGACCCAGTACTTC
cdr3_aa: CASSYSTGVETQYF

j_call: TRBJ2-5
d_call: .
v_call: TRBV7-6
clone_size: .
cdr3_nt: TGTGCCAGCAGCTTAGCGCCGTGGGGAGAGACCCAGTACTTC
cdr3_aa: CASSLAPWGETQYF

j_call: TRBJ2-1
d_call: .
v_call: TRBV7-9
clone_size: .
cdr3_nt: TGTGCCAGCACCCCACCGCCTGGGACGGTAAATGAGCAGTTCTTC
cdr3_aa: CASTPPPGTVNEQFF

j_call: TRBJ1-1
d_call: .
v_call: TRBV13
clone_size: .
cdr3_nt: TGTGCCAGCAGTAGGGGGATGAACACTGAAGCTTTCTTT
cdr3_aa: CASSRGMNTEAFF

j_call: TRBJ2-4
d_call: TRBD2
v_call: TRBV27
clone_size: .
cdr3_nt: TGTGCCACCTGGAGCGGGATCGAAAACATTCAGTACTTC
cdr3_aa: CATWSGIENIQYF

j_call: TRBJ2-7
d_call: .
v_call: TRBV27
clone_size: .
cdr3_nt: TGTGCCAGCAGTACCAGGCAGGGGTCCTACGAGCAGTACTTC
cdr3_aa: CASSTRQGSYEQYF

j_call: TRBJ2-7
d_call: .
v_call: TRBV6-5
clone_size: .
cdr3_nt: TGTGCCAGCAGTTACAACGGGGAAGTAGGCTACGAGCAGTACTTC
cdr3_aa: CASSYNGEVGYEQYF

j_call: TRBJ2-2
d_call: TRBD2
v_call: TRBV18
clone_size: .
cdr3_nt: TGTGCCAGCTCACCTAGCGGGGGGAACACCGGGGAGCTGTTTTTT
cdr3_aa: CASSPSGGNTGELFF

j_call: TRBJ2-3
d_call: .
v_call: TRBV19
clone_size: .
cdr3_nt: TGTGCCAGTCGCCACCCGACGATCACAGATACGCAGTATTTT
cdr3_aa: CASRHPTITDTQYF

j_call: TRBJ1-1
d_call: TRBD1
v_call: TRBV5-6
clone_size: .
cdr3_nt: TGTGCCAGCAGCTTGGAATGGGACAGGAACACTGAAGCTTTCTTT
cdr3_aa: CASSLEWDRNTEAFF

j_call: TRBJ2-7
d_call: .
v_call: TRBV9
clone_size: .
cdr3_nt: TGTGCCAGCAGCGTGGGGGCGGGAGTTGACCAGCAGTACTTC
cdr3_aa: CASSVGAGVDQQYF

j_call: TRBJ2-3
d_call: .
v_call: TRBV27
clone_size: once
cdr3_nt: TGTGCCAGCAATTTAGAGGGCACAGATACGCAGTATTTT
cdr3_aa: CASNLEGTDTQYF

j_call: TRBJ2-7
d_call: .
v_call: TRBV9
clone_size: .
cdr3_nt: TGTGCCAGCAGCCCCTACGCAACTAGCCTAGTCGAGCAGTACTTC
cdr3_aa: CASSPYATSLVEQYF

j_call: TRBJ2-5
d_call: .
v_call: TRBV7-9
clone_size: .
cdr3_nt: TGTGCCAGCAGCTCCCGACAGAACCCAGGGGAGACCCAGTACTTC
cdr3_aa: CASSSRQNPGETQYF

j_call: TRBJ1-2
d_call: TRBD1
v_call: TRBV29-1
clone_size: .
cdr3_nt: TGCAGCGTACGGGACAGGGTATCGATCTATGGCTACACCTTC
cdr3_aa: CSVRDRVSIYGYTF

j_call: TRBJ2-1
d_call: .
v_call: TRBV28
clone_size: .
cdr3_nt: TGTGCCAGCAGTTTAGGATCGGGAGCGGGCCACAATGAGCAGTTCTTC
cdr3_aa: CASSLGSGAGHNEQFF

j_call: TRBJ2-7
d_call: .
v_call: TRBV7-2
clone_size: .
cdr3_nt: TGTGCCAGCACCACCTACCTGACCTACGAGCAGTACTTC
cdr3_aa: CASTTYLTYEQYF

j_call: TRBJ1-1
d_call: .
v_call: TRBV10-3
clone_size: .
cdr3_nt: TGTGCCATCAGTGAGTCAGCGGGCTTCCAACTTAACACTGAAGCTTTCTTT
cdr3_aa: CAISESAGFQLNTEAFF

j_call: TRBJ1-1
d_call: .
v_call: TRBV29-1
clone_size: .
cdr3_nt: TGCAGCGTTGAGGGACAACATCAAGCTTTCTTT
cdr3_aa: CSVEGQHQAFF

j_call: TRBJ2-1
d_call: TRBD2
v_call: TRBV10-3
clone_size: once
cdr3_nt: TGTGCCATCAGTGGGGGGACTAGCGGGAGCCATGAGCAGTTCTTC
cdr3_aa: CAISGGTSGSHEQFF

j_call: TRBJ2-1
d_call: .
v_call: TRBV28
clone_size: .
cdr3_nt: TGTGCCAGCAGTAACCTCAATGAGCAGTTCTTC
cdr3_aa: CASSNLNEQFF

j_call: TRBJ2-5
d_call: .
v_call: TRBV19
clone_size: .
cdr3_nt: TGTGCCAGTCTGGGCATGGTGGGGGAGACCCAGTACTTC
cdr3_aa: CASLGMVGETQYF

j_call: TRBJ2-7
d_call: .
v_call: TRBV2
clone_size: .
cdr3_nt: TGTGCCAGCAGTGCAGGTAGTTGGGCCTACGAGCAGTACTTC
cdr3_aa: CASSAGSWAYEQYF

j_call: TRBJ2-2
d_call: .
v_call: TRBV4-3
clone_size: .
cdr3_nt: TGCGCCAGCAGCCAAGATCGCCTGGGGATCCCCGGGGAGCTGTTTTTT
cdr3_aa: CASSQDRLGIPGELFF

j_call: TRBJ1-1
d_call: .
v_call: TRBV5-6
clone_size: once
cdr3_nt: TGTGCCAGCAGCATAAAGGGTACAGGGTTGAGAGCTTTCTTT
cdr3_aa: CASSIKGTGLRAFF

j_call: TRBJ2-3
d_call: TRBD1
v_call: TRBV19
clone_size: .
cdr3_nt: TGTGCCAGTAGTATTGGGACAGGGGTCCCGTATTTT
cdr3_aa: CASSIGTGVPYF

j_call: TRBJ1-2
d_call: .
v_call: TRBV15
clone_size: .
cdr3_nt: TGTGCCACCAGCAGTAAACCAAACTATGGCTACACCTTC
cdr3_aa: CATSSKPNYGYTF

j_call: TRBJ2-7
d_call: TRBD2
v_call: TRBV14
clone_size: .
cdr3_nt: TGTGCCAGCAGCCCCCATGGACTAGCGGGAGACGAGCAGTACTTC
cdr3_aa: CASSPHGLAGDEQYF

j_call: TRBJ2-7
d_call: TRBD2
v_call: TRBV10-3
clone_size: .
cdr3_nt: TGTGCCATCATCTTAGCGGGAGGGCCCGTCGTCCGGCCGGGCCTCTACGAGCAGTACTTC
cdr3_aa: CAIILAGGPVVRPGLYEQYF

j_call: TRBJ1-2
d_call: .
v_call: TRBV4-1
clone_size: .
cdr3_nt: TGCGCCAGCAGCCAACGGGCAGGGGCGGACGGCTACACCTTC
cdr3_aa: CASSQRAGADGYTF

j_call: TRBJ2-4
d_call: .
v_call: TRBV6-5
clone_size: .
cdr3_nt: TGTGCCAGCAGTTTCCGGATCGGCAACATTCAGTACTTC
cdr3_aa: CASSFRIGNIQYF

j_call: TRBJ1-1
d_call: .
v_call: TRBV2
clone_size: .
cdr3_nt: TGTGCCAGCAGTGAAGAGGGGGATTTTAACACTGAAGCTTTCTTT
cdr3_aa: CASSEEGDFNTEAFF

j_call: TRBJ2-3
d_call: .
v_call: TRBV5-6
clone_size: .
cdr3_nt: TGTGCCAGCACCAACGAGGGCTCGTCGACAGATACGCAGTATTTT
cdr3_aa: CASTNEGSSTDTQYF

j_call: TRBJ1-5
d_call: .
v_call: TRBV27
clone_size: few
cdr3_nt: TGTGCCAGCAGTCTCCCTGGACGGGTTAGCAATCAGCCCCAGCATTTT
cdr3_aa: CASSLPGRVSNQPQHF

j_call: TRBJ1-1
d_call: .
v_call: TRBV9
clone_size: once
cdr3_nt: TGTGCCAGCAGAGGGTCGGGGGGGACTGAAGCTTTCTTT
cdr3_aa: CASRGSGGTEAFF

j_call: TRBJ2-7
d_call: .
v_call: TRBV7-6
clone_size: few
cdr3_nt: TGTGCCAGCAGCCCGGGGAACCCCTACGAGCAGTACTTC
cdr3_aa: CASSPGNPYEQYF

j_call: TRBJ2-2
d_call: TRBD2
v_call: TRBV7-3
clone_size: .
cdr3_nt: TGTGCCAGCAGCTTAATGATCAGGGCAGAAGCGGGACCCACCGGGGAGCTGTTTTTT
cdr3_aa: CASSLMIRAEAGPTGELFF

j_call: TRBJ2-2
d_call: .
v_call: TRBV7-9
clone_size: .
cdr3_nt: TGTGCCAGCAGCTTGGACCCCACCGGGGAGCTGTTTTTT
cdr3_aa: CASSLDPTGELFF